Shown below are 17 T cell receptor beta chains from a single sample sequenced in a study of T cells in Graves' hyperthyroidism and ophthalmopathy. TCR beta CDR3 regions were amplified from RNA transcripts. First-round RT-PCR with HTBI primers amplified the TCR CDR3 region. TCRdb re-derived calls from the multiplex PCR reads in MiXCR, one entry per CDR3 protein. The repertoire has about 620,000 distinct CDR3 sequences, around 15% of them found once; the top ten carry around 4%. The sample was blood. The receptor set was obtained from a woman in her twenties or thirties with Graves' hyperthyroidism.

In its sample, this clonotype was seen many times. The CDR3 DNA reads TGTGCCAGCAGGGAACCGGGGAACAATCAGCCCCAGCATTTT. Translating gives CASREPGNNQPQHF. The chain employs TRBV28 and TRBJ1-5; D gene unclear. Per germline, CDR1 MDHEN and CDR2 SYDVKM. There are 14 residues in the CDR3. Trimming pared 6 bases from V and 3 bases from J, leaving 12 bases between.

The gene calls are TRBV5-1 and TRBJ2-7; TRBD1 is a possible D gene (5 bases). CDR3 size: 16 residues. CDR1 SGHRS and CDR2 YFSETQ come from the germline V gene. Trimming left V 0 bases short and J 0 bases short, with 13 bases between. This chain's CDR3 is CASSLASGLTSYEQYF. The DNA of the CDR3 is TGCGCCAGCAGCTTGGCCTCAGGGCTGACCTCCTACGAGCAGTACTTC.

This clonotype was picked up a small number of times. The V and J genes are TRBV25-1 and TRBJ2-7, with D possibly called TRBD1 or TRBD2 (5 bases each). The CDR3 has 15 residues. V was shortened by 5 bases and J by 0 bases, with 14 bases between the two germline ends. From germline, CDR1 is MGHDK and CDR2 SYGVNS. CDR3 protein: CASSTGTQSSYEQYF. The CDR3 region has the DNA TGTGCCAGCAGTACCGGGACCCAGAGCTCCTACGAGCAGTACTTC.

A few counts support this clonotype. The chain uses TRBV29-1 and TRBJ2-7; TRBD2 matches at 8 bases. This CDR3 has 13 residues. V lost 4 bases to trimming and J lost 6 bases; unmatched junction nucleotides: 8. Germline CDR1 reads SQVTM; CDR2 reads ANQGSEA. CDR3 DNA sequence: TGCAGCGTTGGCTTACAGCGGGAGCGCGAGCAGTACTTC. Translation: CSVGLQREREQYF.

This clonotype was seen a single time. A much larger clone differs by one base, so this may be a read error. The chain combines TRBV20-1 with TRBJ2-5, with TRBD2 matching over 10 bases. The CDR3 totals 14 residues. Germline lookup yields CDR1 DFQATT and CDR2 SNEGSKA (reference sequence). This chain's CDR3 is CSTSSSGSSETQYF. The CDR3 DNA sequence: TGCAGTACTAGTTCTAGCGGGAGCAGCGAGACCCAGTACTTC.

The chain is built from TRBV27 and TRBJ1-1; D is ambiguous. The V gene's germline CDR1 is MNHEY and CDR2 SMNVEV (reference sequence). This CDR3 is 15 amino acids long. V lost 2 bases to trimming and J lost 0 bases, with 10 bases between them. The DNA for the CDR3 is TGTGCCAGCAGTTTAAAGCCGGGGATGAACACTGAAGCTTTCTTT. Residues: CASSLKPGMNTEAFF.

This clonotype showed up just a few times. J is TRBJ2-7 and V is TRBV7-9; D perhaps matches TRBD1 (5 bases). CDR1 and CDR2 from the germline V gene are SEHNR and FQNEAQ (reference sequence). Trimming left V 2 bases short and J 5 bases short, with 13 bases between. The CDR3 extends over 14 amino acids. CDR3 coding DNA: TGTGCCAGCAGCTTACGGACACGATGGGACGAGCAGTACTTC. Translating gives CASSLRTRWDEQYF.

The chain has TRBV9 and TRBJ2-2; TRBD2 matches 7 bases. The CDR3 is 16 residues long. Losses at the gene ends were 4 bases for V and 6 bases for J; bases not matched to a gene: 12. The V gene's germline CDR1 is SGDLS and CDR2 YYNGEE. CDR3 DNA sequence: TGTGCCAGCAGCTCCCGGGGGAGCGGGAAGGCCGGGGAGCTGTTTTTT. Amino acids: CASSSRGSGKAGELFF. Based on the CDR3 plus reference TRBV9 and TRBJ2-2, the full variable domain is DSGVTQTPKHLITATGQRVTLRCSPRSGDLSVYWYQQSLDQGLQFLIQYYNGEERAKGNILERFSAQQFPDLHSELNLSSLELGDSALYFCASSSRGSGKAGELFFGEGSRLTVL.

This clonotype was seen repeatedly, ten times or more. The rearrangement joins TRBV30 to TRBJ2-1, with 7 bases aligning to TRBD2. Germline V CDR1 and CDR2: GTSNPN, SVGIG (reference sequence). The CDR3 has 14 residues. V was clipped by 1 base and J by 8 bases; unmatched bases: 8. Written as DNA, the CDR3 is TGTGCCTGGAGTGCCTCCTTGGGGGGGGATGAGCAGTTCTTC. Translated: CAWSASLGGDEQFF.

There are many counts of this clonotype. This chain connects TRBV6-2 or TRBV6-3 to TRBJ2-7, with a possible D match to TRBD2 (6 bases). The CDR3 runs 14 residues. V was clipped by 3 bases and J by 0 bases, with 9 bases between them. Germline lookup yields CDR1 MNHEY and CDR2 SVGEGT. The CDR3 is CASSYGGRSYEQYF. In DNA form, the CDR3 reads TGTGCCAGCAGTTATGGAGGGCGCTCCTACGAGCAGTACTTC.

CDR3 amino acids: CASRKTGGGRGELFF. CDR3 sequence (DNA): TGTGCCAGCAGGAAGACAGGGGGCGGGAGAGGGGAGCTGTTTTTT. The chain has TRBV6-1 and TRBJ2-2; 10 positions agree with TRBD1. The CDR3 loop spans 15 amino acids. The V and J ends lost 6 bases and 8 bases, in that order; junction bases with no gene match: 9. Germline V lookup: CDR1 MNHNS, CDR2 SASEGT.

Notes on this clonotype: One end of the junction varies from germline; a read error may be responsible. V usage is TRBV7-9 and J usage is TRBJ2-5; possibly TRBD1 or TRBD2 for D (5 bases each). Germline lookup yields CDR1 SEHNR and CDR2 FQNEAQ (reference sequence). The CDR3 loop spans 15 amino acids. The CDR3 protein is CASSLSGAQGETQYF. The DNA for the CDR3 is TGTGCCAGCAGCTTATCTGGGGCGCAGGGAGAGACTCAGTACTTC. The whole variable domain, filled in from reference TRBV7-9 and TRBJ2-5, reads DTGVSQNPRHKITKRGQNVTFRCDPISEHNRLYWYRQTLGQGPEFLTYFQNEAQLEKSRLLSDRFSAERPKGSFSTLEIQRTEQGDSAMYLCASSLSGAQGETQYFGPGTRLLVL.

The V call is TRBV27, the J call TRBJ1-5; 10 nucleotides match TRBD1. CDR1 is MNHEY and CDR2 is SMNVEV in the germline V gene (reference sequence). V shed 10 bases, J shed 2 bases, and the junction held 5 bases outside the gene matches. This CDR3 is 14 amino acids long. The CDR3 loop is CATRQGAGNQPQHF. The DNA for the CDR3 is TGTGCCACTCGACAGGGGGCTGGCAATCAGCCCCAGCATTTT.

This clonotype was seen many times. The V gene is TRBV12-3 or TRBV12-4, the J gene TRBJ2-5, with D possibly TRBD2 on 5 matching bases. The CDR3 has 15 residues. Trimming removed 2 bases from V and 4 bases from J, with 14 bases in between. This CDR3 reads CASSLQVGVGETQYF. CDR3 bases: TGTGCCAGCAGTTTACAGGTCGGGGTTGGAGAGACCCAGTACTTC.

This clonotype was counted at least ten times. The chain employs TRBV28 and TRBJ2-4, with D possibly being TRBD1 (5 bases). Germline values: CDR1 MDHEN, CDR2 SYDVKM. Trimming left V 3 bases short and J 8 bases short, with 14 bases between. The CDR3 is 14 amino acids. The CDR3: CASSFRPRADIQYF. The CDR3 DNA is TGTGCCAGCAGTTTTAGGCCCAGGGCGGACATTCAGTACTTC.

This clonotype was detected ten times or more. This chain uses TRBV13 with TRBJ2-1, with a tentative D call TRBD2 (5 bases). Trimming shortened V by 3 bases and J by 6 bases, and 21 bases separated the two germline ends. The CDR3 spans 17 residues. Germline values: CDR1 PRHDT, CDR2 FYEKMQ (reference sequence). Here the CDR3 reads CASSLGSASLLGNEQFF. In DNA form, the CDR3 reads TGTGCCAGCAGCTTGGGTAGCGCCTCACTATTGGGCAATGAGCAGTTCTTC.

V is TRBV27 and J is TRBJ2-3; D is ambiguous. V lost 3 bases and J 2 bases, leaving 9 bases between the germline ends. CDR3 length: 14 amino acids. In germline, CDR1 is MNHEY, CDR2 SMNVEV (reference sequence). For the CDR3, the DNA is TGTGCCAGCAGTTTCAATGGATACACAGATACGCAGTATTTT. Protein product: CASSFNGYTDTQYF.